A single sample gave rise to the 30 T cell receptor beta chains below, sequenced in a study of beta chain features in type 1 diabetes. General study results and limits: All four CD4+ subsets of Type 1 diabetes patients contained TCRB CDR3s that were moderately but significantly shorter.

Isolated RNA was reverse transcribed in full, so expressed TCRB transcripts were sequenced. TCRdb keeps only in-frame clones here, not all; method: immunoSEQ multiplex PCR. The sample carries 120,000 to 150,000 clones, about 13% recorded once. These receptors' targets are unknown. Specimen: central memory CD4+ T cells from blood. All receptors come from a young man with type 1 diabetes.

The chain has TRBV2 and TRBJ1-2, with D unresolved. The CDR3 runs to 11 residues. Per germline, CDR1 SNHLY and CDR2 FYNNEI. Deletions cut 3 bases from V and 7 bases from J, with 6 bases between. This CDR3 reads CASSEGTGYTF. The CDR3, as DNA: TGTGCCAGCAGTGAGGGAACTGGCTACACCTTC.

Note on this clone: Other DNA sequences in this specimen translate into the identical CDR3. The rearrangement links TRBV5-1 to TRBJ2-5, with D perhaps TRBD1 or TRBD2 (5 bases each). The germline V gene has CDR1 SGHRS and CDR2 YFSETQ. Trimming cost V 0 bases and J 0 bases, with 9 bases left between them. CDR3 length: 15 amino acids. CDR3 amino acids: CASSLAGANQETQYF. CDR3 DNA sequence: TGCGCCAGCAGCTTGGCCGGGGCGAACCAAGAGACCCAGTACTTC.

The table lists this clone with a few counts. This may be a read error: a much more frequent sequence differs by one nucleotide. This chain uses TRBV7-9 with TRBJ1-6; D gene unclear. V lost 4 bases and J lost 7, with 5 bases in between. The CDR3 runs 12 residues. Germline lookup yields CDR1 SEHNR and CDR2 FQNEAQ (reference sequence). The CDR3 sequence is CASSSGNSPLHF. The CDR3, as DNA: TGTGCCAGCAGCTCGGGGAATTCACCCCTCCACTTT. The variable domain in full, with the rest retrieved from reference TRBV7-9 and TRBJ1-6, is DTGVSQNPRHKITKRGQNVTFRCDPISEHNRLYWYRQTLGQGPEFLTYFQNEAQLEKSRLLSDRFSAERPKGSFSTLEIQRTEQGDSAMYLCASSSGNSPLHFGNGTRLTVT.

V gene TRBV5-6 combines with J gene TRBJ1-1, with D possibly TRBD1 on 6 matching bases. Germline-derived CDR1 and CDR2 are SGHDT and YYEEEE. V lost 1 base and J lost 6, with 19 bases in between. The CDR3 consists of 16 residues. The CDR3 protein is CASSLLWTERGPEAFF. The CDR3 DNA is TGTGCCAGCAGCTTGCTTTGGACAGAAAGGGGCCCTGAAGCTTTCTTT.

This clone was detected ten times or more. In DNA form, the CDR3 reads TGTGCCACCAGCAGAGTAGGGGTCCCAGATACGCAGTATTTT. This translates into CATSRVGVPDTQYF. The V and J genes are TRBV15 and TRBJ2-3, with a tentative D call TRBD1 (5 bases). Per germline, CDR1 LNHNV and CDR2 YYDKDF (reference sequence). The CDR3 is 14 residues long. Trimming stripped 1 base from V and 4 bases from J, with 9 bases between.

This clone was detected a few times. The rearrangement uses TRBV18 and TRBJ2-3; D gene ambiguous. CDR1 and CDR2 (germline): KGHSH, LQKENI. Trimming took 2 bases from V and 7 from J, leaving 10 bases between them. The CDR3 consists of 13 residues. This CDR3 reads CASSPFERNTQYF. CDR3 sequence (DNA): TGTGCCAGCTCACCATTCGAGAGGAATACGCAGTATTTT.

The rearrangement joins TRBV5-1 to TRBJ2-7, with 7 bases matching TRBD2. The junction had 6 bases not matched to a gene; V was cut back by 3 bases and J by 3 bases. CDR1 and CDR2 (germline): SGHRS, YFSETQ. The CDR3 covers 14 residues. Here the CDR3 DNA reads TGCGCCAGCAGCTCCTCGGGGGGAGTCTACGAGCAGTACTTC. Translating it yields CASSSSGGVYEQYF.

The V gene is TRBV5-1, the J gene TRBJ2-1; D may be TRBD1 (6 bases). V shed 4 bases and J shed 5 bases, with 13 bases lying between them. In germline, CDR1 is SGHRS, CDR2 YFSETQ. This CDR3 region has 14 residues. CDR3 sequence: CASSPDSLNNEQFF. CDR3 nucleotide sequence: TGCGCCAGCAGCCCGGACAGTCTGAACAATGAGCAGTTCTTC.

This clone showed up just a few times. The CDR3 DNA reads as TGCGCCAGCAGCCAATTGTCAGGGACGTATGGCTACACCTTC. This encodes CASSQLSGTYGYTF. V gene TRBV4-1 combines with J gene TRBJ1-2; a weak D match, TRBD1 (5 bases). Germline loops: CDR1 MGHRA, CDR2 YSYEKL. The CDR3 is 14 residues long. Trimming stripped 2 bases from V and 5 bases from J, with 12 bases between.

This clone is termed medium-sized. The V gene is TRBV30, the J gene TRBJ2-1, with 8 bases matching TRBD2. Germline V lookup: CDR1 GTSNPN, CDR2 SVGIG (reference sequence). J was trimmed by 7 bases and V by 5 bases; bases with no gene match: 13. The CDR3 totals 15 residues. The CDR3 loop reads CAWGSGTRFWNEQFF. The DNA for the CDR3 is TGTGCCTGGGGATCCGGGACTAGATTTTGGAATGAGCAGTTCTTC.

This clone was seen many times. This CDR3 is also generated by other DNA sequences in the sample. J is TRBJ2-1 and V is TRBV4-2; possibly TRBD2 for D (6 bases). Germline assignment: CDR1 LGHNA and CDR2 YNFKEQ. CDR3 length: 17 amino acids. The V end lost 0 bases, the J end lost 0 bases, and 12 bases lay between the germline ends. The CDR3 sequence: CASSQDLGGSSYNEQFF. CDR3 DNA: TGTGCCAGCAGCCAAGATCTTGGAGGGAGCTCCTACAATGAGCAGTTCTTC.

At least ten counts were recorded for this clone. This rearrangement joins TRBV7-9 to TRBJ2-2; 8 bases agree with TRBD1. Germline values: CDR1 SEHNR, CDR2 FQNEAQ (reference sequence). With V trimmed by 5 bases and J by 1 base, 6 bases remained unmatched. The CDR3 is 16 amino acids. CDR3 region: CASSVGQGVNTGELFF. As DNA, the CDR3 is TGTGCCAGCAGCGTCGGACAGGGAGTGAACACCGGGGAGCTGTTTTTT.

A few counts support this clone. This chain links TRBV6-4 with TRBJ2-1; D might be TRBD2 (5 bases). Germline CDR1 MRHNA, CDR2 SNTAGT. The CDR3 runs to 15 residues. V shed 5 bases and J shed 8 bases, with 19 bases lying between them. CDR3 residues: CASSLSYYSRDEQFF. For the CDR3, the DNA is TGTGCCAGCAGTTTAAGCTACTACTCGAGGGATGAGCAGTTCTTC.

This clone was detected only a few times. J is TRBJ1-1 and V is TRBV13; D perhaps matches TRBD1 (6 bases). Deletions cut 3 bases from V and 5 bases from J, with 13 bases between. Germline CDR1 reads PRHDT; CDR2 reads FYEKMQ (reference sequence). The CDR3 has 14 residues. The chain's CDR3 is CASSFSGVRTEAFF. The CDR3 DNA is TGTGCCAGCAGCTTCTCAGGGGTCCGGACTGAAGCTTTCTTT.

The V gene is TRBV11-2, the J gene TRBJ2-1; TRBD2 matches at 8 bases. The CDR3 covers 16 residues. The germline V gene has CDR1 SGHAT and CDR2 FQNNGV. The ends lost 0 bases at V and 12 bases at J; junction bases unmatched: 13. The CDR3 region is CASSLDLSVAGQGQFF. CDR3 nucleotide sequence: TGTGCCAGCAGCTTAGATCTTTCGGTAGCGGGGCAGGGGCAGTTCTTC.

CDR3 sequence reads: CASSQGQMNTEAFF. As DNA, the CDR3 is TGCGCCAGCAGCCAGGGACAGATGAACACTGAAGCTTTCTTT. The chain links TRBV5-1 to TRBJ1-1; the match to TRBD1 covers 7 bases. The length of the CDR3 is 14 residues. J was trimmed by 0 bases and V by 4 bases; bases with no gene match: 3. From germline, CDR1 is SGHRS and CDR2 YFSETQ. The variable domain in full, with the rest retrieved from reference TRBV5-1 and TRBJ1-1, is KAGVTQTPRYLIKTRGQQVTLSCSPISGHRSVSWYQQTPGQGLQFLFEYFSETQRNKGNFPGRFSGRQFSNSRSEMNVSTLELGDSALYLCASSQGQMNTEAFFGQGTRLTVV.

The rearrangement links TRBV4-2 to TRBJ2-3; the match to TRBD2 covers 9 bases. With V trimmed by 4 bases and J by 6 bases, 8 bases remained unmatched. The CDR3 has 15 residues. Per the germline V gene, CDR1 is LGHNA and CDR2 is YNFKEQ. The CDR3 reads CASSPETSGTDTQYF. The CDR3 DNA is TGTGCCAGCAGCCCCGAGACTAGCGGTACGGATACGCAGTATTTT.

Only a few counts were recorded for this clone. The gene calls are TRBV12-5 and TRBJ1-4; D is perhaps TRBD1 (6 bases). CDR1 is LGHNT and CDR2 is FRNRAP in the germline V gene. This CDR3 spans 15 amino acids. V was clipped by 6 bases and J by 2 bases, with 13 bases between them. CDR3: CASGRGAGTNEKLFF. CDR3 bases: TGTGCTAGTGGAAGGGGGGCTGGGACTAATGAAAAACTGTTTTTT.

CDR3 residues: CAISVDRASETQYF. DNA of the CDR3: TGTGCCATCAGTGTTGACAGGGCCTCAGAGACCCAGTACTTC. The rearrangement uses TRBV10-3 and TRBJ2-5, with 7 bases lining up with TRBD1. CDR1 is ENHRY, CDR2 SYGVKD, per germline. Trimming took 4 bases from V and 4 from J; bases not matched to a gene: 6. This CDR3 is built from 14 residues.

This sequence joins TRBV7-8 and TRBJ2-5; possibly TRBD1 for D (5 bases). Between the trimmed V and J ends, which lost 5 bases and 7 bases, there was a span of 11 bases. Germline V gene sequence: CDR1 SGHVS, CDR2 FQNEAQ. CDR3 length equals 12 residues. The CDR3 reads CASSPPGSTQYF. CDR3 sequence (DNA): TGTGCCAGCAGCCCTCCAGGGTCGACCCAGTACTTC.

The chain is built from TRBV7-3 and TRBJ2-2, with D unclear. V gave up 6 bases and J gave up 3 bases, with 5 bases separating them. CDR1 and CDR2 from the germline V gene are SGHTA and FQGTGA. The CDR3 is 12 residues long. The CDR3 sequence: CASSRYTGELFF. The CDR3 DNA follows: TGTGCCAGCAGTAGATACACCGGGGAGCTGTTTTTT.

This clone was seen more than once but under ten times. The gene calls are TRBV29-1 and TRBJ1-6; no definite D call. The germline gives CDR1 SQVTM, CDR2 ANQGSEA. V was clipped by 4 bases and J by 7 bases, with 11 bases between them. The CDR3 consists of 13 residues. The CDR3 is CSVGHDNNSPLHF. The CDR3 DNA reads as TGCAGCGTTGGACATGACAACAATTCACCCCTCCACTTT.

V and J are TRBV20-1 and TRBJ2-7; unclear D gene. The CDR3 runs to 11 residues. Between the trimmed V and J ends, which lost 6 bases and 7 bases, there was a span of 13 bases. From germline, CDR1 is DFQATT and CDR2 SNEGSKA (reference sequence). The CDR3: CSAPQAWEQYF. The CDR3 bases are TGCAGTGCCCCCCAGGCGTGGGAGCAGTACTTC.

This CDR3 is CAQSQGDRGSGEQYF. CDR3 nucleotides: TGTGCCCAGTCCCAGGGGGACAGGGGGTCCGGCGAGCAGTACTTC. This chain connects TRBV30 to TRBJ2-7, with 11 positions matching TRBD1. The junction had 15 bases not matched to a gene; V was cut back by 8 bases and J by 6 bases. The CDR3 runs to 15 residues. Germline V gives CDR1 GTSNPN, CDR2 SVGIG (reference sequence).

The rearrangement joins TRBV5-4 to TRBJ2-3, with 7 bases that match TRBD2. Germline assignment: CDR1 SGHNT and CDR2 YYREEE (reference sequence). V shed 3 bases and J 3 bases; nucleotides not matched to a gene: 7. The CDR3 has 15 amino acids. The CDR3 protein is CASSSTGGGTDTQYF. The DNA for the CDR3 is TGTGCCAGCAGCTCTACGGGAGGAGGGACAGATACGCAGTATTTT. The variable domain in full, completed from reference TRBV5-4 and TRBJ2-3, reads ETGVTQSPTHLIKTRGQQVTLRCSSQSGHNTVSWYQQALGQGPQFIFQYYREEENGRGNFPPRFSGLQFPNYSSELNVNALELDDSALYLCASSSTGGGTDTQYFGPGTRLTVL.

The gene calls are TRBV30 and TRBJ1-3; D unresolved. The length of the CDR3 is 17 residues. V was shortened by 0 bases and J by 0 bases, with 15 bases between the two germline ends. Germline V gene sequence: CDR1 GTSNPN, CDR2 SVGIG (reference sequence). The CDR3 sequence is CAWSVRAASASGNTIYF. DNA of the CDR3: TGTGCCTGGAGTGTACGGGCAGCGTCAGCCTCTGGAAACACCATATATTTT.

The chain has TRBV28 and TRBJ1-1; 9 bases match TRBD1. Germline assignment: CDR1 MDHEN and CDR2 SYDVKM. This CDR3 spans 15 amino acids. J gave up 5 bases and V 10 bases, and 14 bases lay outside the gene matches. The CDR3: CATFPGQGVRTEAFF. CDR3 bases: TGTGCCACCTTCCCGGGACAGGGTGTCAGGACTGAAGCTTTCTTT.

This clone was picked up a small number of times. V is TRBV2 and J is TRBJ1-2; D may be TRBD1 (6 bases). The CDR3 totals 12 residues. Trimming pared 6 bases from V and 7 bases from J, leaving 12 bases between. Germline CDR1 and CDR2: SNHLY and FYNNEI. CDR3 bases: TGTGCCAGCAGGACAGGTTTGATTGGCTACACCTTC. Amino acids: CASRTGLIGYTF.

This clone was counted a few times. J is TRBJ2-3 and V is TRBV5-1; D is uncertain. Germline V CDR1 and CDR2: SGHRS, YFSETQ. CDR3 length: 12 amino acids. The V gene lost 4 bases and the J gene lost 4 bases, with 7 bases spanning the gap. CDR3 sequence reads: CASSASADTQYF. The DNA of the CDR3 is TGCGCCAGCAGCGCATCGGCAGATACGCAGTATTTT.

This chain uses TRBV25-1 with TRBJ2-3, with 7 nucleotides matching TRBD2. This CDR3 region has 16 residues. The V gene end was trimmed by 7 bases and the J gene end by 0 bases; junction bases not matched to a gene: 10. CDR1 MGHDK and CDR2 SYGVNS come from the germline V gene. CDR3: CASTAPSGDSTDTQYF. DNA of the CDR3: TGTGCCAGCACCGCCCCAAGCGGGGATAGCACAGATACGCAGTATTTT.